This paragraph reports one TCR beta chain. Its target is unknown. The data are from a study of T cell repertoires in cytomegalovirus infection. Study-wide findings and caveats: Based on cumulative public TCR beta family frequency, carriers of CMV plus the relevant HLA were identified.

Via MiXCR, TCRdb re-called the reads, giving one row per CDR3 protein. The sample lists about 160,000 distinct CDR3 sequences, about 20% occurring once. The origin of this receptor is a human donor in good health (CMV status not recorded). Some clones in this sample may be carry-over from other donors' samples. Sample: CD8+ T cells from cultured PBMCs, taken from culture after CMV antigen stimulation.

The CDR3 region is CASSLDGRGGYGYTF. The CDR3 DNA follows: TGTGCCAGCAGCTTAGATGGGCGGGGAGGCTATGGCTACACCTTC. The V call is TRBV7-2, the J call TRBJ1-2, with D uncertain. The germline V gene encodes CDR1 SGHTA and CDR2 FQGNSA. Trimming shortened V by 1 base and J by 4 bases, and 13 bases separated the two germline ends. The length of the CDR3 is 15 residues.